In its sample, the clone carrying this T cell receptor beta chain was seen once. Its antigen is undetermined. The data were taken from a study of cytomegalovirus exposure and HLA in healthy donors. Per the germline V gene, CDR1 is MDHEN and CDR2 is SYDVKM. The ends were cut back, 5 bases at V and 5 bases at J, with 9 bases in the middle. This CDR3 has 12 amino acids. General study findings and limits: Analyses of presence and absence presupposed an approximately uniform sequencing depth across donors.

The PCR ran on 60 Vbeta and 13 Jbeta primers. The repertoire was sequenced with immunoSEQ multiplex PCR; TCRdb's copy has only in-frame clones and lacks some. The profile shows about 160,000 clones, around four fifths of them singletons. The chain is built from TRBV28 and TRBJ1-1, with D perhaps TRBD1 (6 bases). This TCR derives from a male donor in good health and CMV-seronegative. Sequenced: PBMCs. In nucleotides, the CDR3 is TGTGCCAGCAGTCAGGGGCGGACTGAAGCTTTCTTT. Translating it yields CASSQGRTEAFF.